This TCR beta chain was retrieved from a study of blood T cell repertoires in COVID-19. Looking at the study overall: The United States, Italy and Spain were the sources of the acute and convalescent COVID-19 samples. T cells, B-cell-depleted T cells, or PBMCs provided the cDNA or gDNA that served as material.

V lost 4 bases, J lost 5 bases, and 9 bases lay in between. The CDR3 totals 13 residues. CDR1 and CDR2 from the germline V gene are SGHAT and FQNNGV. Under the authors' procedure: Estimation of nucleated cell counts was performed using reference gene primer amplification. TCRdb's copy holds only in-frame clones and misses some; the assay was immunoSEQ multiplex PCR. The DNA was the basis for D and trimming; V, J and clone size are from that table. The sample records some 150,000 clones, roughly 86% being singletons. The chain links TRBV11-2 to TRBJ2-1; D may be TRBD2 (5 bases). The specimen was peripheral blood. This receptor was taken from a man between 65 and 80 years old with acute or convalescent COVID-19. The CDR3 DNA follows: TGTGCCAGCAGCTCCGGACTGCACAATGAGCAGTTCTTC. It encodes CASSSGLHNEQFF.